One sample yielded the 24 T cell receptor beta chains listed below, sequenced in a study of T cell clonality in common variable immunodeficiency (dated by TCRdb to between 2014 and 2017). Libraries were built with the immunoSEQ multiplex PCR assay. This immuneACCESS table, as held by TCRdb, lists in-frame sequences with V and J called but not all clones. Of the missing ones, under half trace to an unresolved V gene in checked studies; the others have no known cause. The data for this sample show more than 55,000 clones, each detected more than once. The ten largest clones represent about 1.5% of the sample. The sample consisted of peripheral blood mononuclear cells. Receptors were obtained from a person aged 18 to 69 in good health.

As concerns this clone: A junction end diverges from the germline sequence, so it may reflect a read error. The read is 3 residues too short to cover the CDR3 end, so that end is filled in from the germline J gene. V gene TRBV11-1 combines with J gene TRBJ2-3; maybe TRBD2 (6 bases). Germline values: CDR1 SGHAT, CDR2 FQDESV (reference sequence). The CDR3 has 10 residues. The CDR3: CVSRGDTQYF. CDR3 bases read: TGTGTCAGCCGGGGGGATACG.

This clone was seen many times. The read ends 3 residues shy of where the CDR3 ends; the end is completed using the germline J gene. The chain recombines TRBV11-3 with TRBJ2-1; 7 bases are shared with TRBD1. Trimming removed 6 bases from V and 2 bases from J; junction bases left unmatched: 7. In germline, CDR1 is SGHNT, CDR2 YENEEA. The CDR3 contains 15 residues. CDR3 amino acids: CASRKQTGTYNEQFF. The part of the CDR3 DNA that was read is TGTGCCAGCAGAAAGCAGACAGGGACCTACAATGAG.

This clone was seen ten or more times. The DNA ends 3 residues before the CDR3 does, and the rest of the CDR3 is filled in from the germline J gene. The chain links TRBV30 to TRBJ2-1, with D unresolved. Germline V gene lookup returns CDR1 GTSNPN and CDR2 SVGIG (reference sequence). This CDR3 spans 13 amino acids. V was trimmed by 0 bases and J by 7 bases, leaving 10 bases between them. The CDR3 spells CAWSVMAGNEQFF. The DNA read from the CDR3 is TGTGCCTGGAGTGTGATGGCCGGGAATGAG.

This clone showed up many times. The read stops 3 residues short of the end of the CDR3; the missing end is completed from the germline J gene. The chain carries TRBV7-9 and TRBJ2-3; possibly TRBD1 for D (6 bases). Trimming took off 5 bases at V and 2 bases at J, with 11 bases between the two ends. Looked up from germline, CDR1 is SEHNR and CDR2 is FQNEAQ (reference sequence). This CDR3 contains 14 residues. The CDR3 DNA, read in part, is TGTGCCAGCAGCGCCGACAGGTACACAGATACG. Its protein is CASSADRYTDT. The full CDR3 reads CASSADRYTDTQYF.

In its sample, this clone was seen many times. Read sequence stops 3 residues before the CDR3 end, and the germline J gene provides the missing end. This chain uses TRBV4-1 with TRBJ1-5; D is perhaps TRBD1 (5 bases). V was cut by 2 bases and J by 0 bases, with 11 bases left in between. Germline CDR1 reads MGHRA; CDR2 reads YSYEKL. The CDR3 loop spans 16 amino acids. The CDR3 is CASSQFTGLSNQPQHF. The covered CDR3 bases are TGCGCCAGCAGCCAATTTACGGGACTTAGCAATCAGCCC.

Ten or more counts support this clone. The DNA ends 3 residues before the CDR3 does, and the rest of the CDR3 is filled in from the germline J gene. Other DNA sequences in this specimen translate into the identical CDR3. The chain couples TRBV12-3 or TRBV12-4 to TRBJ2-2; D is ambiguous. The V end lost 4 bases, the J end lost 4 bases, and 4 bases lay between the germline ends. The CDR3 is 12 residues long. The CDR3 spells CASSSSTGELFF. The covered CDR3 bases are TGTGCCAGCAGTTCGTCCACCGGGGAG.

This clone was seen many times. The read falls 3 residues short of the CDR3 end, and the missing part is taken from the germline J gene. J is TRBJ2-7 and V is TRBV7-9, with 7 positions matching TRBD1. Germline V CDR1 and CDR2: SEHNR, FQNEAQ (reference sequence). V lost 6 bases, J lost 5 bases, and 10 bases stayed unmatched. The CDR3 covers 14 residues. The part of the CDR3 DNA that was read is TGTGCCAGCAGTTCCGGGACAGCTTTCCACGAG. Amino acid sequence: CASSSGTAFHE. The whole CDR3 sequence reads CASSSGTAFHEQYF.

This clone was detected many times. The read ends 3 residues shy of where the CDR3 ends; the end is completed using the germline J gene. Other nucleotide sequences in the sample specify the same CDR3. The V gene is TRBV5-1, the J gene TRBJ2-5, with D possibly matching TRBD1 (5 bases). Germline V gene data show CDR1 as SGHRS and CDR2 as YFSETQ. V was clipped by 0 bases and J by 2 bases, with 5 bases between them. The CDR3 runs to 13 residues. The CDR3 loop reads CASSLEGQETQYF. The part of the CDR3 DNA that was read is TGCGCCAGCAGCTTGGAGGGGCAAGAGACC.

In its sample, this clone was seen many times. The CDR3 DNA, read in part, is TGTGCCAGCAGCCCCGGGGCAAGGACAGGGGTCTCCTACGAG. It is translated as CASSPGARTGVSYE. The whole CDR3 reads CASSPGARTGVSYEQYF. The rearrangement links TRBV7-8 to TRBJ2-7, with 9 nucleotides matching TRBD1. Sequencing ends 3 residues short of the CDR3 end; the germline J gene provides the rest. CDR1 and CDR2 (germline): SGHVS, FQNEAQ. This CDR3 contains 17 residues. V was pared by 5 bases and J by 0 bases, with 11 bases of the junction left unmatched. Filled out from reference TRBV7-8 and TRBJ2-7, the complete variable domain reads GAGVSQSPRYKVAKRGQDVALRCDPISGHVSLFWYQQALGQGPEFLTYFQNEAQLDKSGLPSDRFFAERPEGSVSTLKIQRTQQEDSAVYLCASSPGARTGVSYEQYFGPGTRLTVT.

This clone was recorded at least ten times. The read stops 3 residues short of the end of the CDR3; the missing end is completed from the germline J gene. The chain uses TRBV7-9 and TRBJ1-1; a weak D match, TRBD1 (6 bases). CDR3 length: 15 residues. Trimming pared 2 bases from V and 6 bases from J, leaving 16 bases between. Per germline, CDR1 SEHNR and CDR2 FQNEAQ (reference sequence). The CDR3 loop reads CASSLPLQGTAEAFF. Incomplete CDR3 DNA: TGTGCCAGCAGCTTACCTCTACAGGGTACGGCTGAA.

This clone occurred many times. The read falls 3 residues short of the CDR3 end, and the missing part is taken from the germline J gene. The chain couples TRBV10-3 to TRBJ2-3; 7 nucleotides match TRBD2. The CDR3 loop spans 14 amino acids. Looked up from germline, CDR1 is ENHRY and CDR2 is SYGVKD. Losses at the gene ends were 4 bases for V and 2 bases for J; bases not matched to a gene: 3. Partial CDR3 DNA: TGTGCCATCAGTGGAGCGGGGCCCACAGATACG. It encodes CAISGAGPTDT. The entire CDR3 sequence reads CAISGAGPTDTQYF.

This clone was detected ten times or more. The read ends 3 residues shy of where the CDR3 ends; the end is completed using the germline J gene. The chain employs TRBV2 and TRBJ2-2; TRBD2 agrees at 8 bases. Germline V gene lookup returns CDR1 SNHLY and CDR2 FYNNEI. This CDR3 has 15 amino acids. After removal of 4 bases from V and 7 bases from J, the junction contained 8 bases not matched to a gene. CDR3 loop: CASSAGLVKFGELFF. CDR3 DNA, as far as it was read: TGTGCCAGCAGTGCGGGACTAGTCAAGTTCGGGGAG.

This clone was counted at least ten times. The sequenced fragment ends 3 residues before the CDR3 boundary, so the rest is inferred from the germline J gene. This chain connects TRBV28 to TRBJ2-3, with D possibly TRBD1 on 6 matching bases. Trimming pared 7 bases from V and 0 bases from J, leaving 20 bases between. This CDR3 spans 17 amino acids. The germline gives CDR1 MDHEN, CDR2 SYDVKM. The sequenced CDR3 bases are TGTGCCAGCACTAACAGGGAACAGTATACTAGCACAGATACG. Protein sequence: CASTNREQYTSTDT. The complete CDR3 sequence is CASTNREQYTSTDTQYF.

For this clone: The CDR3 extends 3 residues past the end of the read, so its final part is completed from the germline J gene. The V call is TRBV2, the J call TRBJ1-4; weak D call: TRBD1 (6 bases). CDR3 length: 14 residues. V lost 6 bases, J lost 8 bases, and 16 bases lay in between. Germline values: CDR1 SNHLY, CDR2 FYNNEI. The CDR3 spells CASSPTGSGEKLFF. Partial CDR3 DNA: TGTGCCAGCAGCCCCACAGGGTCGGGCGAAAAA. Variable domain in full (rest from reference TRBV2 and TRBJ1-4): EPEVTQTPSHQVTQMGQEVILRCVPISNHLYFYWYRQILGQKVEFLVSFYNNEISEKSEIFDDQFSVERPDGSNFTLKIRSTKLEDSAMYFCASSPTGSGEKLFFGSGTQLSVL.

Ten or more counts support this clone. The sequenced CDR3 bases are TGCGCCAGCAGCCGAGGACAGGGGGAA. Its translation: CASSRGQGE. The entire CDR3 protein reads CASSRGQGEAFF. This chain joins TRBV5-1 and TRBJ1-1, with 9 positions matching TRBD1. The read gets to within 3 residues of the CDR3 end, and the germline J gene fills in the rest. This CDR3 comprises 12 residues. The V gene's germline CDR1 is SGHRS and CDR2 YFSETQ.

This clone was recorded at least ten times. CDR3 DNA (partial): TGCGCCAGTTGGAGGACTAGCGGGGACAGGGGTACG. It encodes CASWRTSGDRGT. The complete CDR3 protein is CASWRTSGDRGTQYF. The chain is built from TRBV5-1 and TRBJ2-3; 12 nucleotides match TRBD2. From the germline J gene comes the end of the CDR3, since the read stops 3 residues before it. V was clipped by 8 bases and J by 8 bases; unmatched bases: 12. The CDR3 length is 15 residues. CDR1 SGHRS and CDR2 YFSETQ come from the germline V gene.

This clone was seen at least ten times. The CDR3 is cut off 3 residues early in the read; its end comes from the germline J gene. J is TRBJ2-5 and V is TRBV5-1; 7 bases fit TRBD1. Germline V gene sequence: CDR1 SGHRS, CDR2 YFSETQ. Losses at the gene ends were 3 bases for V and 5 bases for J; bases not matched to a gene: 4. This CDR3 comprises 13 residues. Partial CDR3 DNA: TGCGCCAGCAGCTCGGGACAGAGGGAGACC. Its protein product is CASSSGQRET. The whole CDR3 protein reads CASSSGQRETQYF.

This clone was seen repeatedly, ten times or more. The CDR3 goes on 3 residues after the read ends, and that part is filled in from the germline J gene. The chain recombines TRBV3-1 (or the pseudogene TRBV3-2) with TRBJ2-3; 9 nucleotides match TRBD2. Germline V lookup: CDR1 LGHDT, CDR2 YNNKEL (reference sequence). The length of the CDR3 is 14 residues. Germline trimming cut 5 bases from V and 3 bases from J; bases unmatched to any gene: 3. Partial CDR3 DNA: TGTGCCAGCAGCTCTGGACTAGCGACAGATACG. It translates to CASSSGLATDT. The whole CDR3 reads CASSSGLATDTQYF.

At least ten counts were recorded for this clone. With the read ending 3 residues before the CDR3 end, the germline J gene is used to fill in that end. The rearrangement uses TRBV20-1 and TRBJ2-5; TRBD2 might be the D (7 bases). Germline CDR1 reads DFQATT; CDR2 reads SNEGSKA (reference sequence). Deletions cut 1 base from V and 3 bases from J, with 15 bases between. This CDR3 spans 15 amino acids. CDR3 bases read: TGCAGTGCTAGAGTTTTGGGAGGGGGGGAAGAGACC. It encodes CSARVLGGGEET. The entire CDR3 protein is CSARVLGGGEETQYF.

Many counts were recorded for this clone. The CDR3 end lies 3 residues beyond the end of the read and is filled in from the germline J gene. The chain couples TRBV12-3 or TRBV12-4 to TRBJ2-7; a weak D match, TRBD2 (7 bases). The V gene lost 3 bases and the J gene lost 3 bases, with 9 bases spanning the gap. The CDR3 runs to 13 residues. The CDR3 region is CASSLGGLYEQYF. The sequenced CDR3 bases are TGTGCCAGCAGTTTGGGGGGGCTCTACGAG.

This clone has a count of ten or more. The read falls 3 residues short of the CDR3 end, and the missing part is taken from the germline J gene. The chain recombines TRBV3-1 (or the pseudogene TRBV3-2) with TRBJ2-3, with D uncertain. CDR3 length: 13 residues. Trimming left V 5 bases short and J 3 bases short, with 9 bases between. In germline, CDR1 is LGHDT, CDR2 YNNKEL (reference sequence). The covered CDR3 bases are TGTGCCAGCAGCTCCGGTCCTACAGATACG. Translating gives CASSSGPTDT. The full CDR3 protein is CASSSGPTDTQYF.

This clone was detected many times. The read halts 3 residues ahead of the CDR3 end, with the missing end drawn from the germline J gene. The gene calls are TRBV2 and TRBJ2-5; 9 bases align to TRBD1. The germline V gene encodes CDR1 SNHLY and CDR2 FYNNEI. The CDR3 totals 15 residues. V trimming: 3 bases; J trimming: 3 bases; junction bases outside the gene matches: 5. The CDR3 bases that were read are TGTGCCAGCAGTGATTGGGACAGGGTGGAAGAGACC. Its protein product is CASSDWDRVEET. The whole CDR3 sequence reads CASSDWDRVEETQYF.

A few counts support this clone. The CDR3 goes on 3 residues after the read ends, and that part is filled in from the germline J gene. The chain joins TRBV7-8 to TRBJ1-2, with 11 bases identical to TRBD1. The CDR3 contains 15 residues. V dropped 6 bases and J dropped 3; count of bases not matched to a gene: 6. CDR1 and CDR2 (germline): SGHVS, FQNEAQ. The CDR3 here is CASRPDRGRHYGYTF. The sequenced part of the CDR3 DNA is TGTGCCAGCAGACCGGACAGGGGGCGGCACTATGGC.

Ten or more counts support this clone. CDR3 bases read: TGTGCCAGCAGCTCCAAGGGGTCAGACGGGGGGGAAAAA. It translates to CASSSKGSDGGEK. The whole CDR3 sequence is CASSSKGSDGGEKLFF. V is TRBV5-4 and J is TRBJ1-4; possible D gene TRBD1, 5 bases. The missing CDR3 end, 3 residues past where the read stops, is filled in from the germline J gene. CDR1 is SGHNT and CDR2 is YYREEE in the germline V gene (reference sequence). V was shortened by 3 bases and J by 8 bases, with 20 bases between the two germline ends. The CDR3 is made up of 16 amino acids.